What follows describes a single TCR beta chain. Assay: immunoSEQ multiplex PCR; the TCRdb copy retains only in-frame clones and omits some. This table has 700,000 or so clones, roughly 88% appearing once. The source of the sample is a study of shared T cell receptors in the human thymus. Germline trimming cut 2 bases from V and 7 bases from J; bases unmatched to any gene: 7. The CDR3 loop spans 15 amino acids. CDR1 is SNHLY and CDR2 is FYNNEI in the germline V gene. This sample also appeared in a second study, on human thymus T cells. That work adds: Corrective surgery for congenital heart defects was being performed on the healthy Finnish infants who served as donors. Corrective heart surgery yielded the resections from which the thymus tissue came. V and J gene usage appeared biased in thymic and blood repertoires. Unrelated people showed highly overlapping thymic repertoires, related research reported.

The clonotype originates from a girl less than two years old with a congenital heart defect. The material sequenced was thymocytes. The chain links TRBV2 to TRBJ2-1; 8 bases agree with TRBD2. CDR3 region: CASSENSGAHNEQFF. CDR3 in DNA: TGTGCCAGCAGTGAAAATAGCGGGGCCCATAATGAGCAGTTCTTC.